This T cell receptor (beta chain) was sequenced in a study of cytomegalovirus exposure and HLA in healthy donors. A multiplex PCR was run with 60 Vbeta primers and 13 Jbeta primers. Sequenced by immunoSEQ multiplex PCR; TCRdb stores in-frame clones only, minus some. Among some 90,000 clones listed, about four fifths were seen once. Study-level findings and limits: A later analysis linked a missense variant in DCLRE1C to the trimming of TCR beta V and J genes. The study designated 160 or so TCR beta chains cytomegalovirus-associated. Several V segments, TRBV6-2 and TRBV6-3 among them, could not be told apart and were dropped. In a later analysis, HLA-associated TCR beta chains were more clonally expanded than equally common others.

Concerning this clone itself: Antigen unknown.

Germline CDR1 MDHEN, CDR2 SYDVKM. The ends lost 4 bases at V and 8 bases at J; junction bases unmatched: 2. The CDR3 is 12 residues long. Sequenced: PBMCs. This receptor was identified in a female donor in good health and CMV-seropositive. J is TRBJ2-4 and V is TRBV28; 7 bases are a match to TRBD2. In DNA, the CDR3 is TGTGCCAGCAGTTCGGGGAGGGACATTCAGTACTTC. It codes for CASSSGRDIQYF.